The source of this T cell receptor beta chain is a study of cytomegalovirus exposure and HLA in healthy donors. About the study: Early on, a data release was issued that held about 85 million unique TCRs from HLA-typed donors.

The PCR used 60 Vbeta and 13 Jbeta primers. The table came from immunoSEQ multiplex PCR; TCRdb's copy has only in-frame clones and leaves some out. The sample has 150,000 to 200,000 clones, roughly 83% seen once; the top ten hold about 1.6%. Study-level results: CMV serostatus stood as the only immune exposure information on hand.

About this clone itself: The antigen remains undetermined.

This TCR came from a woman in her 50s in good health and CMV-seronegative. The sample comprised PBMCs.

CDR3 protein: CASSDLNYEQYF. CDR3 nucleotides: TGTGCCAGCAGTGACCTTAACTACGAGCAGTACTTC. V gene TRBV25-1 combines with J gene TRBJ2-7; unclear D gene. The CDR3 runs 12 residues. Deletions cut 3 bases from V and 3 bases from J, with 6 bases between. Looked up from germline, CDR1 is MGHDK and CDR2 is SYGVNS.